Listed here are 22 T cell receptor beta chains from one sample, sequenced in a study of CD8 T cells in ankylosing spondylitis. TCRdb itself ran the 5' RACE reads through MiXCR, one entry per CDR3 protein. The table has approximately 250,000 distinct CDR3 sequences, more than 25% seen once. The sequencing input was blood, either unsorted or a sorted T cell fraction (not recorded which). These receptors were taken from a male donor with ankylosing spondylitis or in good health (not recorded which).

This clonotype appeared a single time. The rearrangement joins TRBV27 to TRBJ2-2; D uncertain. Germline assignment: CDR1 MNHEY and CDR2 SMNVEV (reference sequence). V was clipped by 3 bases and J by 0 bases, with 11 bases between them. The CDR3 has 16 residues. The CDR3 is CASSFASAANTGELFF. The CDR3, as DNA: TGTGCCAGCAGTTTCGCCAGCGCCGCGAACACCGGGGAGCTGTTTTTT.

The rearrangement joins TRBV12-3 or TRBV12-4 to TRBJ2-1; perhaps TRBD1 as D (6 bases). Trimming left V 3 bases short and J 8 bases short, with 14 bases between. The CDR3 is 14 amino acids. The CDR3 protein is CASSFPGHRYEQFF. In nucleotides, the CDR3 is TGTGCCAGCAGTTTCCCGGGACATCGCTATGAGCAGTTCTTC.

In its sample, this clonotype was seen many times. This chain uses TRBV13 with TRBJ2-1; 9 bases line up with TRBD2. This CDR3 region has 14 residues. Trimming cost V 8 bases and J 3 bases; bases outside gene matches: 5. The germline gives CDR1 PRHDT, CDR2 FYEKMQ (reference sequence). The CDR3 is CASVLLAGYNEQFF. The CDR3 DNA sequence: TGTGCCAGCGTCCTACTAGCGGGCTACAATGAGCAGTTCTTC.

This clonotype came up a few times. The rearrangement joins TRBV29-1 to TRBJ2-1, with TRBD2 identical over 10 bases. The J segment lost 4 bases and the V segment lost 6 bases, leaving 3 bases of the junction unmatched. There are 13 residues in the CDR3. Germline assignment: CDR1 SQVTM and CDR2 ANQGSEA. The CDR3 sequence: CSVKAGGYNEQFF. The CDR3, as DNA: TGCAGCGTGAAAGCGGGGGGGTACAATGAGCAGTTCTTC.

The chain uses TRBV29-1 and TRBJ2-4; 8 nucleotides align to TRBD1. From germline, CDR1 is SQVTM and CDR2 ANQGSEA. Unmatched junction bases numbered 6, after V lost 0 bases and J lost 8 bases. This CDR3 comprises 14 residues. The CDR3: CSVEEGYRGDIQYF. DNA of the CDR3: TGCAGCGTTGAAGAAGGGTACAGGGGGGACATTCAGTACTTC. The entire variable domain, with the rest obtained from reference TRBV29-1 and TRBJ2-4, is as follows: SAVISQKPSRDICQRGTSLTIQCQVDSQVTMMFWYRQQPGQSLTLIATANQGSEATYESGFVIDKFPISRPNLTFSTLTVSNMSPEDSSIYLCSVEEGYRGDIQYFGAGTRLSVL.

V usage is TRBV28 and J usage is TRBJ1-6; D not certain. In germline, CDR1 is MDHEN, CDR2 SYDVKM. The V and J ends lost 3 bases and 8 bases respectively, with 8 bases between them. The CDR3 extends over 13 amino acids. CDR3 bases: TGTGCCAGCAGTTTCTCTCCCGATTCACCCCTCCACTTT. This sequence encodes CASSFSPDSPLHF.

The genes are TRBV7-2 and TRBJ2-5, with TRBD2 matching 15 bases. The CDR3 runs 17 residues. Per the germline V gene, CDR1 is SGHTA and CDR2 is FQGNSA. With 6 bases clipped from V and 3 bases from J, the junction kept 8 bases outside the gene matches. The CDR3 bases are TGTGCCAGCAGTTTGAGGACTAGCGGGGGGGTGGAAGAGACCCAGTACTTC. Protein: CASSLRTSGGVEETQYF.

The table lists this clonotype with a few counts. This rearrangement joins TRBV5-5 to TRBJ2-7; TRBD1 matches 8 bases. Per germline, CDR1 SGHKS and CDR2 YYEKEE (reference sequence). The CDR3 sequence is 13 residues long. The junction had 2 bases not matched to a gene; V was cut back by 1 base and J by 5 bases. Here the CDR3 DNA reads TGTGCCAGCAGCTTGTGGACAGGGAACGAGCAGTACTTC. As protein: CASSLWTGNEQYF.

This chain connects TRBV25-1 to TRBJ2-3, with unresolved D. Trimming shortened V by 4 bases and J by 4 bases, and 6 bases separated the two germline ends. Germline-derived CDR1 and CDR2 are MGHDK and SYGVNS. This CDR3 is 12 amino acids long. CDR3 coding DNA: TGTGCCAGCAGTGGCTATCCAGATACGCAGTATTTT. Its protein is CASSGYPDTQYF.

This clonotype was detected only a few times. The CDR3 loop is CSVASGGSYEQYF. The CDR3 DNA is TGCAGCGTTGCTAGCGGGGGTTCCTACGAGCAGTACTTC. The V and J genes are TRBV29-1 and TRBJ2-7; TRBD2 agrees at 10 bases. The CDR3 is 13 amino acids. Per germline, CDR1 SQVTM and CDR2 ANQGSEA. The V gene end was trimmed by 4 bases and the J gene end by 1 base; junction bases not matched to a gene: 1.

This clonotype was observed a handful of times. The chain couples TRBV3-1 to TRBJ2-1; no firm D call. V was trimmed by 7 bases and J by 7 bases, leaving 14 bases between them. CDR3 size: 13 residues. In germline, CDR1 is LGHDT, CDR2 YNNKEL (reference sequence). The CDR3 coding sequence is TGTGCCAGCAAGGACCCCCAGGTTAATGAGCAGTTCTTC. Amino acid sequence: CASKDPQVNEQFF.

The chain recombines TRBV7-6 with TRBJ2-7, with D maybe TRBD2 (5 bases). This CDR3 region has 14 residues. V was clipped by 5 bases and J by 2 bases, with 13 bases between them. The germline V gene has CDR1 SGHVS and CDR2 FNYEAQ. The CDR3 nucleotides read TGTGCCAGCAGCCCTGGACTGGGGACCTACGAGCAGTACTTC. Translating gives CASSPGLGTYEQYF.

This sequence joins TRBV20-1 and TRBJ2-3; D not resolved. V was cut by 4 bases and J by 4 bases, with 9 bases left in between. Germline loops: CDR1 DFQATT, CDR2 SNEGSKA (reference sequence). The CDR3 is 12 residues long. CDR3 residues: CSAKYSPDTQYF. CDR3 coding DNA: TGCAGTGCTAAGTATAGTCCAGATACGCAGTATTTT.

This clonotype was seen a few times. The chain has TRBV12-3 or TRBV12-4 and TRBJ2-1, with 12 bases fitting TRBD2. V lost 2 bases and J lost 5; bases outside the gene matches: 7. The CDR3 extends over 17 amino acids. In DNA form, the CDR3 reads TGTGCCAGCAGTTTAACAGGACTAGCGGGGATCCACAATGAGCAGTTCTTC. Its protein is CASSLTGLAGIHNEQFF.

This clonotype was found a few times. The gene calls are TRBV28 and TRBJ1-3; D is possibly TRBD1 (6 bases). V dropped 7 bases and J dropped 4 bases, with 14 bases sitting between them. Germline V gene lookup returns CDR1 MDHEN and CDR2 SYDVKM. There are 14 residues in the CDR3. This CDR3 is CASTTGLGGNTIYF. The CDR3 bases are TGTGCCAGCACAACAGGGTTGGGCGGAAACACCATATATTTT.

J is TRBJ2-7 and V is TRBV20-1; possibly TRBD2 for D (5 bases). The V and J ends lost 0 bases and 0 bases respectively, with 15 bases between them. CDR1 and CDR2 (germline): DFQATT, SNEGSKA (reference sequence). CDR3 size: 16 residues. Here the CDR3 DNA reads TGCAGTGCTAGAGATTCTAATAGCGCGAGCTCCTACGAGCAGTACTTC. This sequence encodes CSARDSNSASSYEQYF.

In its sample, this clonotype was seen a few times. This chain joins TRBV10-3 and TRBJ1-3, with D uncertain. This CDR3 spans 12 amino acids. Looked up from germline, CDR1 is ENHRY and CDR2 is SYGVKD. The ends were cut back, 8 bases at V and 6 bases at J, with 11 bases in the middle. CDR3 amino acids: CAIGLLSNTIYF. CDR3 nucleotides: TGTGCCATCGGATTACTCTCAAACACCATATATTTT.

The gene calls are TRBV20-1 and TRBJ1-6, with D perhaps matching TRBD1 (5 bases). Germline loops: CDR1 DFQATT, CDR2 SNEGSKA (reference sequence). The CDR3 totals 14 residues. Trimming shortened V by 0 bases and J by 7 bases, and 10 bases separated the two germline ends. The CDR3 DNA reads as TGCAGTGCTAGAGATCAAGGGGCGAATTCACCCCTCCACTTT. Translation gives CSARDQGANSPLHF.

The chain carries TRBV29-1 and TRBJ1-1, with a tentative D call TRBD1 (5 bases). V shed 4 bases and J shed 1 base, with 7 bases lying between them. CDR1 is SQVTM and CDR2 is ANQGSEA in the germline V gene. This CDR3 is 12 amino acids long. This CDR3 is CSVVDTNTEAFF. CDR3 DNA: TGCAGCGTTGTGGACACGAACACTGAAGCTTTCTTT.

V gene TRBV7-2 combines with J gene TRBJ2-7; 8 nucleotides align to TRBD2. V trimming: 2 bases; J trimming: 6 bases; junction bases outside the gene matches: 9. Germline CDR1 is SGHTA and CDR2 is FQGNSA. The CDR3 is made up of 15 amino acids. The CDR3 reads CASSLSQGLVFEQYF. The CDR3 DNA sequence: TGTGCCAGCAGCTTATCACAGGGACTAGTTTTCGAGCAGTACTTC.

This chain links TRBV5-5 with TRBJ2-3, with 8 bases fitting TRBD1. Germline loops: CDR1 SGHKS, CDR2 YYEKEE (reference sequence). After removal of 5 bases from V and 4 bases from J, the junction contained 15 bases not matched to a gene. CDR3 size: 17 residues. The CDR3 bases are TGTGCCAGCAGTTTCACCCAACTCGGGACAGGCCCAGATACGCAGTATTTT. Encoded protein: CASSFTQLGTGPDTQYF.

The J gene is TRBJ1-1, the V gene TRBV2; the D gene is possibly TRBD1 (6 bases). The CDR3 is made up of 13 amino acids. V was cut by 6 bases and J by 1 base, with 9 bases left in between. CDR1 is SNHLY and CDR2 is FYNNEI in the germline V gene. The CDR3 bases are TGTGCCAGCAGGCAGGGACAGAACACTGAAGCTTTCTTT. Its translation: CASRQGQNTEAFF.